A single sample is the source of the 2 T cell receptor beta chains below, sequenced in a study of blood T cell repertoires in COVID-19. Only in-frame clones appear in the TCRdb table, and some are missing; sequencing was by immunoSEQ multiplex PCR. Of some 150,000 clones in the sample, around 89% are singletons; the top ten hold 0.95% to 1.5%. Sequenced input: PBMCs or T cells enriched from blood (not recorded which). These receptors originate from a woman in her thirties with acute COVID-19.

This chain links TRBV11-1 with TRBJ2-1; a weak D match, TRBD1 (6 bases). The CDR3 contains 15 residues. Germline V gene data show CDR1 as SGHAT and CDR2 as FQDESV (reference sequence). V was shortened by 2 bases and J by 5 bases, with 13 bases between the two germline ends. The CDR3 coding sequence is TGTGCCAGCAGCTTATTAGGGGGTCAAAACAATGAGCAGTTCTTC. This sequence encodes CASSLLGGQNNEQFF.

The chain carries TRBV7-6 and TRBJ2-7; 13 bases are shared with TRBD2. CDR1 and CDR2 from the germline V gene are SGHVS and FNYEAQ. Losses at the gene ends were 5 bases for V and 1 base for J; bases not matched to a gene: 8. CDR3 length: 17 residues. CDR3 DNA sequence: TGTGCCAGCAGCCAAGGGACTAGCGGGACGTGGTCCTACGAGCAGTACTTC. Its translation is CASSQGTSGTWSYEQYF.